This T cell receptor beta chain is drawn from a study of T cell responses to AZD1222 COVID-19 vaccine. Data came from immunoSEQ multiplex PCR; TCRdb stores just in-frame clones and leaves some out. Of about 120,000 clones in the sample, 85% to 95% were seen once. Germline V gives CDR1 SEHNR, CDR2 FQNEAQ (reference sequence). The CDR3 loop spans 13 amino acids. V was shortened by 6 bases and J by 0 bases, with 7 bases between the two germline ends. The V and J genes are TRBV7-9 and TRBJ2-3; D unclear. The sample in question was peripheral blood, obtained on day 0 of AZD1222 vaccination. The sequence came from an adult in good health. CDR3 residues: CASRSASTDTQYF. CDR3 DNA: TGTGCCAGCAGGTCCGCTAGCACAGATACGCAGTATTTT.